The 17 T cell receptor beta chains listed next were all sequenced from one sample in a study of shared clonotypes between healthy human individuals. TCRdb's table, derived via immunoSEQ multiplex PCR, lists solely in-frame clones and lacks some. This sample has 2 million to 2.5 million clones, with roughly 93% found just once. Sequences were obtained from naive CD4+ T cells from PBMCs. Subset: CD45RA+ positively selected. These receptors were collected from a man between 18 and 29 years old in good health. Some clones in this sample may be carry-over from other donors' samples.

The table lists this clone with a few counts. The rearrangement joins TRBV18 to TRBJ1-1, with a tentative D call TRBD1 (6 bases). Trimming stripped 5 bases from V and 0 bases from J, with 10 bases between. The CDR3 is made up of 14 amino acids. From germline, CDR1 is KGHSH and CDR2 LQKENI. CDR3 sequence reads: CASSAGTLNTEAFF. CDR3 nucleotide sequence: TGTGCCAGCTCAGCCGGGACACTGAACACTGAAGCTTTCTTT.

Written as DNA, the CDR3 is TGTGCCAGCAGCTTGGCTTCTTATAGCACAGATACGCAGTATTTT. Encoded protein: CASSLASYSTDTQYF. V and J are TRBV5-4 and TRBJ2-3; D not resolved. Trimming removed 0 bases at V and 0 bases at J, with 8 bases between. The CDR3 sequence is 15 residues long. CDR1 is SGHNT and CDR2 is YYREEE in the germline V gene (reference sequence).

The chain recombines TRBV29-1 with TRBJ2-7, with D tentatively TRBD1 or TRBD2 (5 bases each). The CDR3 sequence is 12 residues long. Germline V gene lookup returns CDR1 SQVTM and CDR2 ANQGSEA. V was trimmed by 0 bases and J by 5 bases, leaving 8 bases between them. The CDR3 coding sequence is TGCAGCGTTGAAGATTGGGACGACGAGCAGTACTTC. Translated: CSVEDWDDEQYF.

The CDR3 loop reads CASSPGLAGADEQFF. CDR3 nucleotide sequence: TGTGCCAGTAGTCCAGGACTAGCGGGAGCGGATGAGCAGTTCTTC. This chain links TRBV19 with TRBJ2-1, with 13 bases that match TRBD2. Germline V lookup: CDR1 LNHDA, CDR2 SQIVND (reference sequence). Unmatched junction bases numbered 6, after V lost 5 bases and J lost 8 bases. The CDR3 is 15 amino acids.

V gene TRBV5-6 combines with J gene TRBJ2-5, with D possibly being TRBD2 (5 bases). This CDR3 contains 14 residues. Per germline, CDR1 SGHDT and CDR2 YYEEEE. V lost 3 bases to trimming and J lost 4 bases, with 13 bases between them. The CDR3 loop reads CASSSPGIRETQYF. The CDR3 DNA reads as TGTGCCAGCAGCTCGCCGGGAATCAGAGAGACCCAGTACTTC.

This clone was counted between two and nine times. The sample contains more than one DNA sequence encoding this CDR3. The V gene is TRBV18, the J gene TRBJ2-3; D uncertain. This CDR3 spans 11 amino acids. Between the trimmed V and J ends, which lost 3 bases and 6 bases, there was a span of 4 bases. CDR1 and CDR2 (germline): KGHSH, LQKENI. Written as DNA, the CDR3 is TGTGCCAGCTCACCGGTGGATACGCAGTATTTT. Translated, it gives CASSPVDTQYF.

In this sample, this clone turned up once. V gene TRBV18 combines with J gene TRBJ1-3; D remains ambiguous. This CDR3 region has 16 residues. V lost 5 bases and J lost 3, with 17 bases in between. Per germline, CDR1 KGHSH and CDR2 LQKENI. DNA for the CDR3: TGTGCCAGCTCAAACGGCGAGGGCAGGATTGGAAACACCATATATTTT. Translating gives CASSNGEGRIGNTIYF. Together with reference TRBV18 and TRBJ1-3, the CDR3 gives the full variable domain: NAGVMQNPRHLVRRRGQEARLRCSPMKGHSHVYWYRQLPEEGLKFMVYLQKENIIDESGMPKERFSAEFPKEGPSILRIQQVVRGDSAAYFCASSNGEGRIGNTIYFGEGSWLTVV.

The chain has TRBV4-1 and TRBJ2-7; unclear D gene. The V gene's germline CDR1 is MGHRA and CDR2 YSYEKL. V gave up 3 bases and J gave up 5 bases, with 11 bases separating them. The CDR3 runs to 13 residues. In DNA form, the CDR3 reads TGCGCCAGCAGCCAGCGGACGGTCCACGAGCAGTACTTC. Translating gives CASSQRTVHEQYF.

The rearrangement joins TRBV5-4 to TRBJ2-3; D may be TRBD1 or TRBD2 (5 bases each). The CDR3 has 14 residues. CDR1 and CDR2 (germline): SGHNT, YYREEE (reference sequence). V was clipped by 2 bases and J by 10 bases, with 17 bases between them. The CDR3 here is CASSLWSGAPAQYF. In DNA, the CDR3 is TGTGCCAGCAGCTTATGGTCCGGGGCGCCGGCGCAGTATTTT. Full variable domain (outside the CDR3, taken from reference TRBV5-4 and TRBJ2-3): ETGVTQSPTHLIKTRGQQVTLRCSSQSGHNTVSWYQQALGQGPQFIFQYYREEENGRGNFPPRFSGLQFPNYSSELNVNALELDDSALYLCASSLWSGAPAQYFGPGTRLTVL.

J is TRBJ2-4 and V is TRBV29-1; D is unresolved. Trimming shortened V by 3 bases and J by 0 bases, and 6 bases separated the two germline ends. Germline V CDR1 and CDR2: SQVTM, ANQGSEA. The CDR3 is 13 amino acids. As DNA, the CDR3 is TGCAGCGTTGAGTCGGTAGCCAAAAACATTCAGTACTTC. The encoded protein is CSVESVAKNIQYF.

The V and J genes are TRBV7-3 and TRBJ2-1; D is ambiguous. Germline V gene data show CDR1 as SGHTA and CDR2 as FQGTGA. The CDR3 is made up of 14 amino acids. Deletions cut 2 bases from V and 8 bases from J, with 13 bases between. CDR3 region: CASSLAAWADEQFF. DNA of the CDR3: TGTGCCAGCAGCTTAGCGGCCTGGGCGGATGAGCAGTTCTTC.

The CDR3 sequence: CASSPGSRSYNEQFF. For the CDR3, the DNA is TGTGCCAGCAGTCCCGGGAGTAGGTCCTACAATGAGCAGTTCTTC. The rearrangement joins TRBV11-2 to TRBJ2-1, with D tentatively TRBD2 (6 bases). CDR3 length: 15 residues. CDR1 and CDR2 from the germline V gene are SGHAT and FQNNGV. Trimming removed 6 bases from V and 1 base from J, with 13 bases in between.

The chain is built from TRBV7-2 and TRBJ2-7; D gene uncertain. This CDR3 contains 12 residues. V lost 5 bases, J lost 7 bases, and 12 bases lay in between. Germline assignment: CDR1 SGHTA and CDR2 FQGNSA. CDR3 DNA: TGTGCCAGCAGCGCCACCCCCGGGGAGCAGTACTTC. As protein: CASSATPGEQYF.

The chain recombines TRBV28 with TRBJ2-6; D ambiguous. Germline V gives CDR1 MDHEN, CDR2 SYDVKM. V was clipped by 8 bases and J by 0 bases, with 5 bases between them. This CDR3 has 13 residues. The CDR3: CASVHSGANVLTF. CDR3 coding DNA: TGTGCCAGCGTCCACTCTGGGGCCAACGTCCTGACTTTC.

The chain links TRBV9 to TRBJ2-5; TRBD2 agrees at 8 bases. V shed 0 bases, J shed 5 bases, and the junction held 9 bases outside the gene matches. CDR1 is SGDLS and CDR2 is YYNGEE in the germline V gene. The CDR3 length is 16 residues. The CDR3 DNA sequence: TGTGCCAGCAGCGTAGGGGCAGCGGGAGAAGAGGAGACCCAGTACTTC. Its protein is CASSVGAAGEEETQYF.

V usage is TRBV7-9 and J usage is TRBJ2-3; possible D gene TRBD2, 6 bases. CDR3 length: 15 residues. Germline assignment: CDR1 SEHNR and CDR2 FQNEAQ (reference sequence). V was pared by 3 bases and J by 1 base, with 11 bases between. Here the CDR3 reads CASSFQSSGTDTQYF. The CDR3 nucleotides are TGTGCCAGCAGCTTTCAATCTAGCGGCACAGATACGCAGTATTTT. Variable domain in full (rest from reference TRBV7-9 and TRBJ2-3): DTGVSQNPRHKITKRGQNVTFRCDPISEHNRLYWYRQTLGQGPEFLTYFQNEAQLEKSRLLSDRFSAERPKGSFSTLEIQRTEQGDSAMYLCASSFQSSGTDTQYFGPGTRLTVL.

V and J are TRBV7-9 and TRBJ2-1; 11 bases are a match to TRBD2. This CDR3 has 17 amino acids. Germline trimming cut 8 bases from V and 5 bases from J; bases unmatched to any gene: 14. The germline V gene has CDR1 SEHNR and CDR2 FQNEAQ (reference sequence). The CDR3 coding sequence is TGTGCCAGCCACCAGACTAGCGGGACCGCCCGCCACAATGAGCAGTTCTTC. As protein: CASHQTSGTARHNEQFF. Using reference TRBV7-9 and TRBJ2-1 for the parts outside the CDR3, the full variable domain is DTGVSQNPRHKITKRGQNVTFRCDPISEHNRLYWYRQTLGQGPEFLTYFQNEAQLEKSRLLSDRFSAERPKGSFSTLEIQRTEQGDSAMYLCASHQTSGTARHNEQFFGPGTRLTVL.